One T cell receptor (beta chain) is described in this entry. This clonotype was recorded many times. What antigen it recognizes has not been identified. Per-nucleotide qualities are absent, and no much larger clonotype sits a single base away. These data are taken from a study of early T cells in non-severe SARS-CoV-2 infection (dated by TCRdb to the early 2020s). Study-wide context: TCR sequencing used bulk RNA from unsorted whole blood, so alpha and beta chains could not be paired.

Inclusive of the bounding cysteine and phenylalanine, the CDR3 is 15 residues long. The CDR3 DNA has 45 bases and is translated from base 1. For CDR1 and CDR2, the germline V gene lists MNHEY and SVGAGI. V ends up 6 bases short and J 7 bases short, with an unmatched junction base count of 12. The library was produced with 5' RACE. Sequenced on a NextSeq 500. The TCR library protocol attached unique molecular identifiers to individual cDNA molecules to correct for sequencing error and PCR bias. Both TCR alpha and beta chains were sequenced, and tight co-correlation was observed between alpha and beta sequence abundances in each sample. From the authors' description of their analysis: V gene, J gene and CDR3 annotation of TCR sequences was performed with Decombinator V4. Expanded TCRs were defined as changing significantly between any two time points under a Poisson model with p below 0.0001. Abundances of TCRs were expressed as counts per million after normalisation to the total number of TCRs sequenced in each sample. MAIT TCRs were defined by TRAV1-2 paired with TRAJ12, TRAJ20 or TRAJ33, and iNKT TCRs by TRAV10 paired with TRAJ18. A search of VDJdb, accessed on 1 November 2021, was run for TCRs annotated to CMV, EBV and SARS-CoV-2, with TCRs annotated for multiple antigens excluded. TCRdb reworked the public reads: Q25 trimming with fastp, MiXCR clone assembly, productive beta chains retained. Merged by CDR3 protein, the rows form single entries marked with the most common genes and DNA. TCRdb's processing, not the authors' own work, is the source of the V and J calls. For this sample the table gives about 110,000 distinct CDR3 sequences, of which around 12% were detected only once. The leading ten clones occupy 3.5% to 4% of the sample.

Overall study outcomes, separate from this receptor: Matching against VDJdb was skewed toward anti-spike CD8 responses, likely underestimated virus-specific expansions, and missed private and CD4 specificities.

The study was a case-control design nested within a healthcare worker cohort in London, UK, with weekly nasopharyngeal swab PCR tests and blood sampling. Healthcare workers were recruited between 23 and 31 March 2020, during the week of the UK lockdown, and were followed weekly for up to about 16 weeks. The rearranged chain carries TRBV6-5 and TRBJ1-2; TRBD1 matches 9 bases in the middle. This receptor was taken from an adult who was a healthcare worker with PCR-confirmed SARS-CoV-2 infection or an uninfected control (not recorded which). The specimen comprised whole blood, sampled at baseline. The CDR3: CASSPAWTGAAGYTF. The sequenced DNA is TGTGCCAGCAGCCCCGCTTGGACAGGGGCGGCTGGCTACACCTTC.